This T cell receptor beta chain was recorded in a study of T cells after yellow fever vaccination. General study results and limits: Reappearing after the booster were most of the clones from primary vaccination (roughly 96% CD4, approximately 85% CD8).

As for this clonotype: No antigen is known for it.

Germline CDR1 and CDR2: SGHRS and YFSETQ. CDR3 length: 14 amino acids. V shed 7 bases and J shed 5 bases, with 16 bases lying between them. Conversion of TCR transcripts into cDNA relied on 5'RACE template switching, which added a universal primer site and UMIs. TCRdb redid the calling of the 5' RACE reads with MiXCR, one entry per CDR3 protein. Here the sample spans 200,000 to 300,000 distinct CDR3 sequences, approximately 6.8% being singletons. Specimen: CD4+ T cells sorted from PBMCs, collected on the day of the yellow fever booster vaccination. The clonotype originates from a young man who received the YFV17D yellow fever vaccine. This chain links TRBV5-1 with TRBJ2-1, with D maybe TRBD2 (5 bases). CDR3 nucleotide sequence: TGCGCCAGCCAAAGGCTAGCAGCCCACAATGAGCAGTTCTTC. It translates to CASQRLAAHNEQFF.